This TCR beta chain derives from a study of T cell changes during pregnancy in multiple sclerosis. Only in-frame clones appear in the TCRdb table, and some are missing; sequencing was by immunoSEQ multiplex PCR. Of 95,000 to 110,000 clones listed, about 90% are singletons. CDR1 is LNHDA and CDR2 is SQIVND in the germline V gene (reference sequence). The CDR3 sequence is 14 residues long. Between the trimmed V and J ends, which lost 7 bases and 5 bases, there was a span of 17 bases. The TCR originated in a female donor with multiple sclerosis, enrolled in a pregnancy study. Sequencing used peripheral blood, obtained after pregnancy. The chain uses TRBV19 and TRBJ1-1; unclear D gene. Here the CDR3 DNA reads TGTGCCAGTACCCCCCTAGGCCCGAGGACTGAAGCTTTCTTT. This sequence encodes CASTPLGPRTEAFF. Supplemented by reference TRBV19 and TRBJ1-1, the full variable domain reads DGGITQSPKYLFRKEGQNVTLSCEQNLNHDAMYWYRQDPGQGLRLIYYSQIVNDFQKGDIAEGYSVSREKKESFPLTVTSAQKNPTAFYLCASTPLGPRTEAFFGQGTRLTVV.